The 23 T cell receptor beta chains presented below share a single source sample, sequenced in a study of beta chain features in type 1 diabetes. Investigators reverse transcribed all isolated RNA, so they sequenced expressed TCRB transcripts. Clones were sequenced by immunoSEQ multiplex PCR, and TCRdb holds only the in-frame ones, with some missing. Here the sample spans under 200,000 clones, 7% to 10% being singletons. Sequenced: central memory CD4+ T cells from blood. These receptors originate from a woman between 18 and 30 years old in good health.

This chain links TRBV2 with TRBJ2-2, with TRBD1 matching 11 bases. CDR1 is SNHLY and CDR2 is FYNNEI in the germline V gene. The CDR3 consists of 14 residues. V dropped 10 bases and J dropped 6; count of bases not matched to a gene: 7. The CDR3 loop reads CATKGQGVAGELFF. CDR3 sequence (DNA): TGTGCCACCAAGGGACAGGGGGTGGCCGGGGAGCTGTTTTTT.

This clone was counted only a few times. The junction departs from the called germline gene at one end, perhaps through a read error. The gene calls are TRBV5-1 and TRBJ1-1, with D possibly being TRBD1 (5 bases). This CDR3 spans 13 amino acids. Germline V gene sequence: CDR1 SGHRS, CDR2 YFSETQ. CDR3: CASRLGEGTEAFF. The CDR3 DNA reads TGTGCCAGCAGATTAGGGGAAGGCACTGAAGCTTTCTTT.

The V call is TRBV10-3, the J call TRBJ2-1; maybe TRBD2 (6 bases). The ends were cut back, 6 bases at V and 10 bases at J, with 22 bases in the middle. The CDR3 runs 15 residues. CDR1 and CDR2 (germline): ENHRY, SYGVKD. The CDR3 DNA is TGTGCCATCAGCGATACCCTGACGGAGGGGCAAGAGCAGTTCTTC. It specifies CAISDTLTEGQEQFF.

The chain combines TRBV4-2 with TRBJ2-7; 9 nucleotides line up with TRBD1. Unmatched junction bases numbered 13, after V lost 4 bases and J lost 0 bases. CDR1 is LGHNA and CDR2 is YNFKEQ in the germline V gene. CDR3 length equals 18 residues. The CDR3: CASSLKRGDRASSYEQYF. CDR3 DNA: TGTGCCAGCAGCCTTAAACGGGGGGACAGGGCCTCCTCCTACGAGCAGTACTTC.

The V and J genes are TRBV20-1 and TRBJ2-7; D uncertain. Germline CDR1 reads DFQATT; CDR2 reads SNEGSKA (reference sequence). The V end lost 7 bases, the J end lost 0 bases, and 7 bases lay between the germline ends. This CDR3 has 11 amino acids. CDR3 residues: CSVTSSYEQYF. In DNA, the CDR3 is TGCAGTGTCACAAGCTCCTACGAGCAGTACTTC.

As for this clone: The identical CDR3 is also encoded by other nucleotide sequences in the sample. The chain is built from TRBV5-1 and TRBJ2-1; no clear D gene. Germline V gene data show CDR1 as SGHRS and CDR2 as YFSETQ. The CDR3 consists of 15 residues. Trimming took off 0 bases at V and 2 bases at J, with 9 bases between the two ends. The CDR3 here is CASSLVAETYNEQFF. CDR3 DNA: TGCGCCAGCAGCTTGGTGGCAGAAACCTACAATGAGCAGTTCTTC.

The chain is built from TRBV29-1 and TRBJ2-1; 7 nucleotides align to TRBD2. J was trimmed by 8 bases and V by 2 bases; bases with no gene match: 9. CDR1 and CDR2 from the germline V gene are SQVTM and ANQGSEA. This CDR3 is 14 amino acids long. Here the CDR3 DNA reads TGCAGCGTTGAAATACGCGGGAGACGCGATGAGCAGTTCTTC. Amino acid sequence: CSVEIRGRRDEQFF.

This clone was found a few times. The V call is TRBV4-2, the J call TRBJ1-2; 7 bases align to TRBD1. The J segment lost 5 bases and the V segment lost 0 bases, leaving 3 bases of the junction unmatched. Germline-derived CDR1 and CDR2 are LGHNA and YNFKEQ. This CDR3 has 14 amino acids. For the CDR3, the DNA is TGTGCCAGCAGCCAAGAGACAGGGATGTATGGCTACACCTTC. This translates into CASSQETGMYGYTF.

The sample holds many counts of this clone. The CDR3: CASSLVASGDTQYF. The CDR3 DNA reads TGCGCCAGCAGCTTGGTAGCTAGCGGAGATACGCAGTATTTT. The rearrangement joins TRBV5-1 to TRBJ2-3; 7 bases fit TRBD2. V lost 0 bases to trimming and J lost 5 bases; unmatched junction nucleotides: 3. In germline, CDR1 is SGHRS, CDR2 YFSETQ. The CDR3 is 14 residues long.

The V gene is TRBV5-1, the J gene TRBJ2-3, with D perhaps TRBD2 (5 bases). The V end was cut by 5 bases, the J end by 10 bases, with 20 bases between. The CDR3 consists of 14 residues. From germline, CDR1 is SGHRS and CDR2 YFSETQ. The CDR3 DNA sequence: TGCGCCAGCAGGTTTGAACCTCTCCGGAGGCCGCAGTATTTT. This gives the protein CASRFEPLRRPQYF. Combining the CDR3 with reference TRBV5-1 and TRBJ2-3 gives the whole variable domain KAGVTQTPRYLIKTRGQQVTLSCSPISGHRSVSWYQQTPGQGLQFLFEYFSETQRNKGNFPGRFSGRQFSNSRSEMNVSTLELGDSALYLCASRFEPLRRPQYFGPGTRLTVL.

Only a few counts were recorded for this clone. V and J are TRBV19 and TRBJ1-1; D remains ambiguous. This CDR3 region has 11 residues. From germline, CDR1 is LNHDA and CDR2 SQIVND (reference sequence). Trimming cost V 5 bases and J 7 bases, with 8 bases left between them. The CDR3 nucleotides read TGTGCCAGTAGTGACTATAGTGAAGCTTTCTTT. Its translation: CASSDYSEAFF.

There are a few counts of this clone. The chain combines TRBV4-2 with TRBJ2-1; 8 nucleotides align to TRBD2. CDR3 size: 16 residues. J gave up 0 bases and V 4 bases, and 5 bases lay outside the gene matches. Germline V lookup: CDR1 LGHNA, CDR2 YNFKEQ. CDR3 sequence: CASSRAGTSSYNEQFF. The CDR3 bases are TGTGCCAGCAGCCGTGCCGGGACTAGCTCCTACAATGAGCAGTTCTTC.

This clone was seen more than once but under ten times. The V call is TRBV6-6, the J call TRBJ1-1; D is unclear. The CDR3 has 12 amino acids. Germline V CDR1 and CDR2: MNHNY, SVGAGI (reference sequence). Trimming removed 3 bases at V and 3 bases at J, with 5 bases between. CDR3 coding DNA: TGTGCCAGCAGTTATCAGGACACTGAAGCTTTCTTT. This gives the protein CASSYQDTEAFF.

In its sample, this clone was seen a few times. This chain links TRBV12-5 with TRBJ2-4, with 7 bases that match TRBD1. The ends lost 5 bases at V and 8 bases at J; junction bases unmatched: 3. Germline V gives CDR1 LGHNT, CDR2 FRNRAP. The CDR3 loop spans 12 amino acids. This CDR3 reads CASGQGGDIQYF. Here the CDR3 DNA reads TGTGCTAGTGGTCAAGGGGGCGACATTCAGTACTTC.

The rearrangement links TRBV5-6 to TRBJ1-1; a possible D gene is TRBD1 (6 bases). The CDR3 covers 15 residues. Germline loops: CDR1 SGHDT, CDR2 YYEEEE. V lost 3 bases to trimming and J lost 7 bases, with 19 bases between them. The CDR3 sequence is CASSSEGGRFFEAFF. In nucleotides, the CDR3 is TGTGCCAGCAGCTCCGAGGGGGGGCGATTTTTTGAAGCTTTCTTT.

This clone was observed a handful of times. This chain uses TRBV5-4 with TRBJ2-7, with a possible D match to TRBD2 (5 bases). The CDR3 runs 13 residues. The V and J ends lost 0 bases and 6 bases respectively, with 10 bases between them. The germline V gene has CDR1 SGHNT and CDR2 YYREEE (reference sequence). This CDR3 reads CASSLGGGREQYF. CDR3 in DNA: TGTGCCAGCAGCTTGGGAGGAGGCCGCGAGCAGTACTTC.

This clone was found a few times. This chain joins TRBV19 and TRBJ2-7, with D maybe TRBD1 (7 bases). Germline assignment: CDR1 LNHDA and CDR2 SQIVND (reference sequence). The V gene lost 3 bases and the J gene lost 2 bases, with 20 bases spanning the gap. The CDR3 loop spans 17 amino acids. The DNA of the CDR3 is TGTGCCAGTAGTATGGGGGGCTCGACAGGGATCCCCTACGAGCAGTACTTC. It translates to CASSMGGSTGIPYEQYF. Together with reference TRBV19 and TRBJ2-7, the CDR3 gives the full variable domain: DGGITQSPKYLFRKEGQNVTLSCEQNLNHDAMYWYRQDPGQGLRLIYYSQIVNDFQKGDIAEGYSVSREKKESFPLTVTSAQKNPTAFYLCASSMGGSTGIPYEQYFGPGTRLTVT.

This chain joins TRBV7-2 and TRBJ2-2; the match to TRBD1 covers 10 bases. Germline values: CDR1 SGHTA, CDR2 FQGNSA. Trimming took 7 bases from V and 6 from J; bases not matched to a gene: 5. CDR3 length: 14 residues. The CDR3 loop is CASTRDRGPGELFF. As DNA, the CDR3 is TGTGCCAGCACCCGGGACAGGGGTCCCGGGGAGCTGTTTTTT.

This clone turned up a few times. The chain employs TRBV7-2 and TRBJ2-3; possibly TRBD2 for D (6 bases). This CDR3 has 15 amino acids. Germline CDR1 reads SGHTA; CDR2 reads FQGNSA. V lost 5 bases and J lost 1, with 13 bases in between. The CDR3 here is CASSPTGLRTDTQYF. The CDR3 nucleotides are TGTGCCAGCAGCCCCACGGGACTCCGCACAGATACGCAGTATTTT.

This rearrangement joins TRBV10-3 to TRBJ1-4, with TRBD1 identical over 12 bases. CDR3 length: 14 residues. Germline V gene data show CDR1 as ENHRY and CDR2 as SYGVKD. The trim removed 9 bases at V and 8 bases at J, leaving 7 bases unmatched. CDR3: CAIARDRGQEKLFF. The CDR3, as DNA: TGTGCCATTGCCCGGGACAGGGGGCAGGAAAAACTGTTTTTT.

This clone came up a few times. The chain employs TRBV5-1 and TRBJ1-1, with a tentative D call TRBD1 (6 bases). Germline V gene lookup returns CDR1 SGHRS and CDR2 YFSETQ. This CDR3 comprises 17 residues. V lost 4 bases to trimming and J lost 0 bases, with 19 bases between them. The CDR3 here is CASSLGTFDRMNTEAFF. For the CDR3, the DNA is TGCGCCAGCAGCCTCGGGACGTTTGACAGGATGAACACTGAAGCTTTCTTT.

This clone occurred a few times. This chain connects TRBV7-3 to TRBJ2-3; D gene uncertain. Germline lookup yields CDR1 SGHTA and CDR2 FQGTGA. The ends were cut back, 1 base at V and 3 bases at J, with 8 bases in the middle. The length of the CDR3 is 14 residues. CDR3 residues: CASSLNQLTDTQYF. The DNA for the CDR3 is TGTGCCAGCAGCTTAAACCAACTTACAGATACGCAGTATTTT.

The CDR3 DNA follows: TGTGCCAGCTCACCCCAGGGGCGAGAAGAAAAACTGTTTTTT. It yields the protein CASSPQGREEKLFF. The chain links TRBV18 to TRBJ1-4; D might be TRBD1 (6 bases). The CDR3 consists of 14 residues. Germline values: CDR1 KGHSH, CDR2 LQKENI. Trimming took off 3 bases at V and 8 bases at J, with 13 bases between the two ends. Full variable domain (rest looked up from reference TRBV18 and TRBJ1-4): NAGVMQNPRHLVRRRGQEARLRCSPMKGHSHVYWYRQLPEEGLKFMVYLQKENIIDESGMPKERFSAEFPKEGPSILRIQQVVRGDSAAYFCASSPQGREEKLFFGSGTQLSVL.